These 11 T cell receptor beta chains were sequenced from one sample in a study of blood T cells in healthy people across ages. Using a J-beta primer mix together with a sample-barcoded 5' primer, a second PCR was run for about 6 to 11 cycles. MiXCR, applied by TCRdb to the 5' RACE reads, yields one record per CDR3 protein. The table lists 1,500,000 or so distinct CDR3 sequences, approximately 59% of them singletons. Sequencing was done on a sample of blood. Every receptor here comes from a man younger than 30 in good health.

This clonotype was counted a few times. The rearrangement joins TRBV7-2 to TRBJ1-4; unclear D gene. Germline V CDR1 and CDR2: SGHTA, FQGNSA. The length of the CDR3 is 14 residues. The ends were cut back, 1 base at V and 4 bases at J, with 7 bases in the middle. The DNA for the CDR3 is TGTGCCAGCAGCTTAGTTCTGAATAATGAAAAACTGTTTTTT. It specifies CASSLVLNNEKLFF.

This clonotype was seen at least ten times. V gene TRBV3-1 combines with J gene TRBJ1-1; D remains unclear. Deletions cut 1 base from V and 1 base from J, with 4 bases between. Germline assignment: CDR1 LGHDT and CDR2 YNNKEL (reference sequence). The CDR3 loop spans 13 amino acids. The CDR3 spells CASSQVWNTEAFF. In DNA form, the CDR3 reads TGTGCCAGCAGCCAAGTCTGGAACACTGAAGCTTTCTTT. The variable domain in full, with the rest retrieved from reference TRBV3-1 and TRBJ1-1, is DTAVSQTPKYLVTQMGNDKSIKCEQNLGHDTMYWYKQDSKKFLKIMFSYNNKELIINETVPNRFSPKSPDKAHLNLHINSLELGDSAVYFCASSQVWNTEAFFGQGTRLTVV.

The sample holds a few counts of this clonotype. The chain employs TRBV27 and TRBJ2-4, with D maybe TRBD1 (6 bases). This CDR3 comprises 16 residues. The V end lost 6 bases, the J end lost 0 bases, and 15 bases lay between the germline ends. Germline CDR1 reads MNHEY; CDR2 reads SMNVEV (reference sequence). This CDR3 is CASSTGTRLAKNIQYF. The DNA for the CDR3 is TGTGCCAGCAGCACCGGGACACGTTTAGCCAAAAACATTCAGTACTTC.

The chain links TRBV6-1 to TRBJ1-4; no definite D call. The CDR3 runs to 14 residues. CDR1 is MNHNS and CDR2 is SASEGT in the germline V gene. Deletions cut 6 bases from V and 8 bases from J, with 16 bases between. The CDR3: CASSLRTNGEKLFF. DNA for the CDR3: TGTGCCAGCAGCTTAAGGACCAACGGGGAAAAACTGTTTTTT.

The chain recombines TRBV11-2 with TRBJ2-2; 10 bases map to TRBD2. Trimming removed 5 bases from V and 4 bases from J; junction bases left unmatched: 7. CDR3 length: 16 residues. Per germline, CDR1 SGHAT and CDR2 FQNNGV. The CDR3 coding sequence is TGTGCCAGCAGCCCCCCCAGCGGGAGGGCCACCGGGGAGCTGTTTTTT. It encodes CASSPPSGRATGELFF.

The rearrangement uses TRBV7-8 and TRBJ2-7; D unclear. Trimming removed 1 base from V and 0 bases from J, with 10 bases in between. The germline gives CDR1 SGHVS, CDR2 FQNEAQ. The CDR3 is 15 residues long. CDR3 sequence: CASSLEGSSSYEQYF. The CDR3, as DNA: TGTGCCAGCAGCTTAGAGGGTTCTAGCTCCTACGAGCAGTACTTC.

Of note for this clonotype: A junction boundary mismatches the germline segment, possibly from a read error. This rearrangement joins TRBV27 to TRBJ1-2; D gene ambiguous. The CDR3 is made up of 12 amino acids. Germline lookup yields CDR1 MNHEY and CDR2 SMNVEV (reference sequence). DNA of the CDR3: TGTGTCAGCAGCCGGACGGACCATGGCTACACCTTC. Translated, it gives CVSSRTDHGYTF.

The CDR3 coding sequence is TGCAGTGCTAATGGGGGGGCGTACGAGCAGTACTTC. The encoded protein is CSANGGAYEQYF. The rearrangement links TRBV20-1 to TRBJ2-4; tentative D call: TRBD2 (7 bases). The assigned J gene may be wrong: the sequence end matches TRBJ2-7 better. The germline CDR1 and CDR2 sequences are DFQATT and SNEGSKA (reference sequence). The CDR3 is 12 amino acids.

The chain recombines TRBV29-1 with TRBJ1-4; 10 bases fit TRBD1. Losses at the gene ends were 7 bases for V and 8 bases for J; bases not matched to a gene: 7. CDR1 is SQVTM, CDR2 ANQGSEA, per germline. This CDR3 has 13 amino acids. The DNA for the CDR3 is TGCAGCGCCAGGACAGGGGGGCAGGAAAAACTGTTTTTT. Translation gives CSARTGGQEKLFF.

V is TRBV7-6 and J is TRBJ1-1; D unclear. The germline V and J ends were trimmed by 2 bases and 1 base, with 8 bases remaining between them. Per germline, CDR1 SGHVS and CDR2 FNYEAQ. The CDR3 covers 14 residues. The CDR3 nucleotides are TGTGCCAGCAGCTTATGGGCCGGGAACACTGAAGCTTTCTTT. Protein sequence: CASSLWAGNTEAFF.

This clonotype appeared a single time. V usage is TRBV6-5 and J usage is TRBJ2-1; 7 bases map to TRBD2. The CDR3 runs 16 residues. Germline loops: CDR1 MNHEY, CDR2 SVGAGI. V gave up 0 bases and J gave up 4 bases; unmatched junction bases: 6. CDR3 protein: CASSYSPGLPYNEQFF. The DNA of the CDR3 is TGTGCCAGCAGTTACTCCCCGGGACTACCTTACAATGAGCAGTTCTTC.